A single sample is the source of the 21 T cell receptor beta chains below, sequenced in a study of shared clonotypes between healthy human individuals (dated by TCRdb to the early 2020s). Libraries were prepared through the immunoSEQ multiplex PCR assay. TCRdb took over this immuneACCESS table, retaining in-frame rearrangements with V and J assigned. Such tables are incomplete; in checked studies, under half of the missing clones stem from an unresolved V gene, and the remainder is unexplained. The sample table lists under 600,000 clones, around 97% of them with a count of one. The top ten constitute 0.045% to 0.07% of the sample. The specimen sequenced was naive CD4+ T cells sorted from blood. What the cell subset or site label conveys for this sample: CD45RA+ positively selected. Receptors were obtained from a woman in her 30s in good health.

V and J are TRBV18 and TRBJ1-5, with D uncertain. V dropped 6 bases and J dropped 3 bases, with 15 bases sitting between them. The CDR3 sequence is 15 residues long. Germline V gives CDR1 KGHSH, CDR2 LQKENI. As DNA, the CDR3 is TGTGCCAGCTCTCCCGCAGGTAATAACAATCAGCCCCAGCATTTT. Encoded protein: CASSPAGNNNQPQHF.

J is TRBJ2-2 and V is TRBV6-4; 7 bases are shared with TRBD1. V shed 7 bases, J shed 2 bases, and the junction held 7 bases outside the gene matches. Germline lookup yields CDR1 MRHNA and CDR2 SNTAGT. The CDR3 consists of 15 residues. CDR3 sequence reads: CASKRNRGNTGELFF. DNA for the CDR3: TGTGCCAGCAAGAGAAACAGGGGTAACACCGGGGAGCTGTTTTTT.

This chain links TRBV20-1 with TRBJ2-5; D not certain. The CDR3 spans 11 residues. Between the trimmed V and J ends, which lost 1 base and 7 bases, there was a span of 7 bases. Germline V lookup: CDR1 DFQATT, CDR2 SNEGSKA (reference sequence). CDR3 coding DNA: TGCAGTGCTAGAGCCCCCGCGACCCAGTACTTC. Amino acids: CSARAPATQYF.

The chain combines TRBV5-1 with TRBJ2-2; unclear D gene. Trimming cost V 4 bases and J 4 bases, with 8 bases left between them. Germline loops: CDR1 SGHRS, CDR2 YFSETQ. CDR3 length: 13 residues. The CDR3 sequence is CASSTKSTGELFF. The CDR3 DNA follows: TGCGCCAGCAGCACCAAGAGCACCGGGGAGCTGTTTTTT.

This chain joins TRBV28 and TRBJ1-2; 12 nucleotides agree with TRBD1. J gave up 4 bases and V 5 bases, and 5 bases lay outside the gene matches. This CDR3 is built from 15 residues. The germline V gene has CDR1 MDHEN and CDR2 SYDVKM. The DNA for the CDR3 is TGTGCCAGCAGTCCTGGGACAGGGGGCGGCTATGGCTACACCTTC. Translated: CASSPGTGGGYGYTF.

J is TRBJ2-7 and V is TRBV14, with TRBD2 identical over 12 bases. The V and J ends lost 3 bases and 0 bases, in that order; junction bases with no gene match: 6. The germline CDR1 and CDR2 sequences are SGHDN and FVKESK. The CDR3 is made up of 17 amino acids. CDR3 in amino acids: CASSQASGRASSYEQYF. The CDR3 bases are TGTGCCAGCAGCCAGGCTAGCGGGAGGGCGAGCTCCTACGAGCAGTACTTC.

The chain uses TRBV19 and TRBJ1-5; 7 bases map to TRBD1. V shed 5 bases, J shed 9 bases, and the junction held 10 bases outside the gene matches. This CDR3 region has 14 residues. CDR1 LNHDA and CDR2 SQIVND come from the germline V gene (reference sequence). The CDR3 DNA is TGTGCCAGTAGTGCGACAGGGACCTTTGTGCCCCAGCATTTT. Translating gives CASSATGTFVPQHF.

The chain employs TRBV2 and TRBJ2-1, with D perhaps TRBD2 (6 bases). The ends were cut back, 5 bases at V and 0 bases at J, with 14 bases in the middle. CDR1 SNHLY and CDR2 FYNNEI come from the germline V gene. The CDR3 totals 16 residues. The CDR3 region has the DNA TGTGCCAGCAGTACCCTAGCGCGAAGCTCCTACAATGAGCAGTTCTTC. It translates to CASSTLARSSYNEQFF.

This clone was detected only once. The rearrangement links TRBV27 to TRBJ1-5, with 8 bases fitting TRBD1. This CDR3 has 13 residues. With 3 bases clipped from V and 5 bases from J, the junction kept 0 bases outside the gene matches. CDR1 and CDR2 from the germline V gene are MNHEY and SMNVEV (reference sequence). The CDR3 is CASSLTGDQPQHF. CDR3 bases: TGTGCCAGCAGTTTGACAGGGGATCAGCCCCAGCATTTT.

This clone was observed a single time. V and J are TRBV5-1 and TRBJ1-1; D unclear. Between the trimmed V and J ends, which lost 3 bases and 1 base, there was a span of 10 bases. Per germline, CDR1 SGHRS and CDR2 YFSETQ. CDR3 length: 14 residues. CDR3 region: CASSSRTENTEAFF. The CDR3, as DNA: TGCGCCAGCAGCTCCCGGACGGAGAACACTGAAGCTTTCTTT.

V usage is TRBV5-1 and J usage is TRBJ2-1; the D gene is possibly TRBD2 (6 bases). The CDR3 loop spans 15 amino acids. The germline V and J ends were trimmed by 2 bases and 9 bases, with 18 bases remaining between them. CDR1 is SGHRS, CDR2 YFSETQ, per germline. DNA for the CDR3: TGCGCCAGCAGCTTACGGGACTCCAGGTTCAGTGAGCAGTTCTTC. Protein product: CASSLRDSRFSEQFF.

The chain uses TRBV11-2 and TRBJ1-1; a weak D match, TRBD1 (5 bases). V gave up 2 bases and J gave up 11 bases, with 18 bases separating them. This CDR3 has 14 residues. Germline values: CDR1 SGHAT, CDR2 FQNNGV. CDR3 loop: CASSLQRSQGRAFF. The CDR3 nucleotides are TGTGCCAGCAGCTTACAGAGAAGCCAGGGACGGGCTTTCTTT. Full variable domain (rest looked up from reference TRBV11-2 and TRBJ1-1): EAGVAQSPRYKIIEKRQSVAFWCNPISGHATLYWYQQILGQGPKLLIQFQNNGVVDDSQLPKDRFSAERLKGVDSTLKIQPAKLEDSAVYLCASSLQRSQGRAFFGQGTRLTVV.

The J gene is TRBJ2-5, the V gene TRBV7-7; D gene ambiguous. The CDR3 sequence is 11 residues long. CDR1 is SSHAT, CDR2 FNYEAQ, per germline (reference sequence). V was trimmed by 10 bases and J by 13 bases, leaving 19 bases between them. The CDR3 protein is CATIFATLRYF. The CDR3 DNA is TGTGCCACCATATTCGCGACCCTCCGGTACTTC.

Remarks on this clone: This sample also contains other DNA sequences that code for the same CDR3. The chain is built from TRBV28 and TRBJ2-3, with a weak D call TRBD2 (6 bases). This CDR3 is 14 amino acids long. Germline V lookup: CDR1 MDHEN, CDR2 SYDVKM. Trimming cost V 2 bases and J 4 bases, with 10 bases left between them. CDR3 protein: CASSLGGKADTQYF. The CDR3 region has the DNA TGTGCCAGCAGTTTAGGAGGGAAGGCAGATACGCAGTATTTT.

The count of this clone is one. The rearrangement links TRBV29-1 to TRBJ2-7, with 9 nucleotides matching TRBD2. Germline values: CDR1 SQVTM, CDR2 ANQGSEA. The CDR3 extends over 15 amino acids. Trimming at V came to 7 bases and at J to 5 bases, leaving 15 bases not matched to a gene. CDR3 bases: TGCAGCGCCCAAAAGGGCGGGAGGGCCGGGAACGAGCAGTACTTC. Its translation: CSAQKGGRAGNEQYF.

For the CDR3, the DNA is TGTGCCAGCAGCTTCTTGACCGGGGAGCTGTTTTTT. As protein: CASSFLTGELFF. This chain uses TRBV7-6 with TRBJ2-2; D is unresolved. V was pared by 3 bases and J by 5 bases, with 4 bases between. Looked up from germline, CDR1 is SGHVS and CDR2 is FNYEAQ. The CDR3 has 12 amino acids. The whole variable domain, remainder taken from reference TRBV7-6 and TRBJ2-2, is GAGVSQSPRYKVTKRGQDVALRCDPISGHVSLYWYRQALGQGPEFLTYFNYEAQQDKSGLPNDRFSAERPEGSISTLTIQRTEQRDSAMYRCASSFLTGELFFGEGSRLTVL.

This clone was seen more than once but under ten times. The rearrangement joins TRBV2 to TRBJ1-4, with 9 bases matching TRBD1. V dropped 6 bases and J dropped 6; count of bases not matched to a gene: 8. The CDR3 loop spans 15 amino acids. Germline loops: CDR1 SNHLY, CDR2 FYNNEI. This CDR3 is CASSDWGQGDEKLFF. CDR3 nucleotides: TGTGCCAGCAGCGATTGGGGACAGGGTGATGAAAAACTGTTTTTT.

The DNA for the CDR3 is TGTGCCAGCAGCAAAGAGTGGAAGCGGGAAATCTACCACGAGCAGTACTTC. It is translated as CASSKEWKREIYHEQYF. The V gene is TRBV21-1, the J gene TRBJ2-7; TRBD2, the table's D call, lacks a check against the DNA. TRBV21-1 is termed a pseudogene. The CDR3 consists of 17 residues.

The genes are TRBV29-1 and TRBJ2-1, with D hard to call. Trimming took off 7 bases at V and 6 bases at J, with 10 bases between the two ends. The CDR3 is made up of 11 amino acids. Germline V lookup: CDR1 SQVTM, CDR2 ANQGSEA. The CDR3 sequence is CSAPERNEQFF. CDR3 bases: TGCAGCGCCCCCGAGCGCAATGAGCAGTTCTTC.

This chain links TRBV5-1 with TRBJ2-5; 10 bases line up with TRBD1. The CDR3 totals 17 residues. Per germline, CDR1 SGHRS and CDR2 YFSETQ. V gave up 4 bases and J gave up 4 bases; unmatched junction bases: 13. The CDR3 sequence is CASSPETGGIFSETQYF. The CDR3 bases are TGCGCCAGCAGCCCTGAGACAGGGGGCATTTTTTCAGAGACCCAGTACTTC.

The chain joins TRBV28 to TRBJ1-1; D is undetermined. CDR1 is MDHEN and CDR2 is SYDVKM in the germline V gene. V lost 6 bases and J lost 1, with 12 bases in between. The CDR3 totals 14 residues. CDR3 amino acids: CASSPDDENTEAFF. The CDR3 region has the DNA TGTGCCAGCAGCCCGGACGACGAGAACACTGAAGCTTTCTTT.